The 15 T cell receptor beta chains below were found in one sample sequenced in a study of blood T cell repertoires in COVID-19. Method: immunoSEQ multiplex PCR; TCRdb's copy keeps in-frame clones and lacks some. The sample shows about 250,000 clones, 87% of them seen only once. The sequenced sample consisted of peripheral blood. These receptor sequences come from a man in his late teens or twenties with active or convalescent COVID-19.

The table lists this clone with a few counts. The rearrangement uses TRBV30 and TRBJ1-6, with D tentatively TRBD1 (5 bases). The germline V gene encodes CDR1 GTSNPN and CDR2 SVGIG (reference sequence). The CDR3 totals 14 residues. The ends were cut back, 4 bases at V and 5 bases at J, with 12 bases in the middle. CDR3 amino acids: CAWTGSLNNSPLHF. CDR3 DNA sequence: TGTGCCTGGACAGGGTCGCTGAATAATTCACCCCTCCACTTT.

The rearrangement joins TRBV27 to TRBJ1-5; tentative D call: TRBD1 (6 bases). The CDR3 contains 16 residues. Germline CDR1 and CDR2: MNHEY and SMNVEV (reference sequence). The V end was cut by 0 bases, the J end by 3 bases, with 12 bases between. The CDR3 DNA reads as TGTGCCAGCAGTTTATCGGGGGCAGCCATCAATCAGCCCCAGCATTTT. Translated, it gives CASSLSGAAINQPQHF.

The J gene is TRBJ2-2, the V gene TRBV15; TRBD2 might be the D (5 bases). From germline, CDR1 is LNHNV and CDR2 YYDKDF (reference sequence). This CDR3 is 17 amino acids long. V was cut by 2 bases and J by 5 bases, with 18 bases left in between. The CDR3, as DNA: TGTGCCACCAGCAGAAACGTAGGACGGGGATTAACCGGGGAGCTGTTTTTT. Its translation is CATSRNVGRGLTGELFF.

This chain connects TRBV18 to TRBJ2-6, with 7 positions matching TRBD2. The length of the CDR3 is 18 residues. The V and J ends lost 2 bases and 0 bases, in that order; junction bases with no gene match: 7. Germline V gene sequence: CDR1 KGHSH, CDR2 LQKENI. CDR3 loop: CASSPGIGGGSGANVLTF. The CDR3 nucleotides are TGTGCCAGCTCACCAGGGATCGGCGGGGGCTCTGGGGCCAACGTCCTGACTTTC.

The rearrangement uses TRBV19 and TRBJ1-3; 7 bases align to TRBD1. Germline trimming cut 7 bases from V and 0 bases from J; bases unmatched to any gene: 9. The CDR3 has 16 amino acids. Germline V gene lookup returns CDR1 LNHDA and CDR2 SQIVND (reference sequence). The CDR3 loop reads CASTLGQLLSGNTIYF. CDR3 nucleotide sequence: TGTGCCAGTACCCTGGGACAGCTTCTCTCTGGAAACACCATATATTTT.

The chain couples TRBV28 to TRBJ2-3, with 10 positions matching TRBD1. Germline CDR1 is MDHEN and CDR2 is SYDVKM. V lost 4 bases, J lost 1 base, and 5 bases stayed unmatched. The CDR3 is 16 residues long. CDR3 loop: CASSYRTGGRTDTQYF. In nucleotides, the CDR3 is TGTGCCAGCAGTTACCGGACAGGGGGTCGCACAGATACGCAGTATTTT.

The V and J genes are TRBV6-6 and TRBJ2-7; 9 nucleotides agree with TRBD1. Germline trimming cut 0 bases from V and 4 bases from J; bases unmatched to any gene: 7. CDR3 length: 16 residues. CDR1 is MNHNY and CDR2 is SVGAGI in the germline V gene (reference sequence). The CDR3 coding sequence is TGTGCCAGCAGTTACTCGAGAGGGACAGGGATATACGAGCAGTACTTC. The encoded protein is CASSYSRGTGIYEQYF.

CDR3 region: CASSFGPAFSTDTQYF. The CDR3 DNA reads TGTGCCAGCAGTTTCGGCCCAGCGTTTAGCACAGATACGCAGTATTTT. This sequence joins TRBV27 and TRBJ2-3; D not certain. With 3 bases removed from V and 0 bases from J, the gap between germline ends came to 13 bases. Germline CDR1 MNHEY, CDR2 SMNVEV (reference sequence). The CDR3 consists of 16 residues.

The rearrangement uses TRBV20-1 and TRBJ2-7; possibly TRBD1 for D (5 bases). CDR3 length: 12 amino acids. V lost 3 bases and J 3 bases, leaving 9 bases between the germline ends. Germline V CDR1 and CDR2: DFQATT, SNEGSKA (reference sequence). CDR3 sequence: CSASRGFYEQYF. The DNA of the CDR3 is TGCAGTGCTAGTAGGGGCTTCTACGAGCAGTACTTC.

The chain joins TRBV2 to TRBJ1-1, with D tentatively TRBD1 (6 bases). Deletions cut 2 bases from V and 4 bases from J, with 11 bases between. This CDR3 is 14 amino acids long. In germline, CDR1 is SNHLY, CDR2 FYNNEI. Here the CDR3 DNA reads TGTGCCAGCAGTGAACAGGGGCAGGCCACTGAAGCTTTCTTT. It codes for CASSEQGQATEAFF. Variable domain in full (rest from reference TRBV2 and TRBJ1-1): EPEVTQTPSHQVTQMGQEVILRCVPISNHLYFYWYRQILGQKVEFLVSFYNNEISEKSEIFDDQFSVERPDGSNFTLKIRSTKLEDSAMYFCASSEQGQATEAFFGQGTRLTVV.

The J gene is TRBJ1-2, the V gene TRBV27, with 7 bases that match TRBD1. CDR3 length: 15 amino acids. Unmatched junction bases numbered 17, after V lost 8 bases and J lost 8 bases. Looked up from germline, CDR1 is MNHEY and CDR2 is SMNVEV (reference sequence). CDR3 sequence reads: CASAITGAGSDGYTF. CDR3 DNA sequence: TGTGCCAGCGCAATAACAGGGGCCGGGTCTGACGGCTACACCTTC.

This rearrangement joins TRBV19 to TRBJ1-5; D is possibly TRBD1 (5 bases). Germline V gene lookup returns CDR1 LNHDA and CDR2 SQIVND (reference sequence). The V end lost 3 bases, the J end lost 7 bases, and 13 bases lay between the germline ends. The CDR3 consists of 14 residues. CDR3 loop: CASSISRGRQPQHF. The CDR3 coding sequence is TGTGCCAGTAGTATTAGTAGGGGCCGGCAGCCCCAGCATTTT.

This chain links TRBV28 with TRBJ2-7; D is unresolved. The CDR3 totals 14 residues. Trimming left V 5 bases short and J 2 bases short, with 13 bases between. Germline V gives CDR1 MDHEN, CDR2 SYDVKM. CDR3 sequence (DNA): TGTGCCAGCAGTCTATCGCGAATCGCCTACGAGCAGTACTTC. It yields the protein CASSLSRIAYEQYF.

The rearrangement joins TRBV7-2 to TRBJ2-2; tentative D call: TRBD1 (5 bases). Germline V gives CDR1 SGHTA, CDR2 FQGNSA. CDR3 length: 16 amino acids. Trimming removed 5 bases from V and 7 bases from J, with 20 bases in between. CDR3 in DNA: TGTGCCAGCAGCCCCATAGGCAGGGTTCTATACGGGGAGCTGTTTTTT. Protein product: CASSPIGRVLYGELFF.

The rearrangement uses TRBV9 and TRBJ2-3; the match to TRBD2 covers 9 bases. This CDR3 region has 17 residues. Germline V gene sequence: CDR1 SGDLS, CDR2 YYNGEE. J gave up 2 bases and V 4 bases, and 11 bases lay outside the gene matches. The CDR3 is CASSPSRAGGYTDTQYF. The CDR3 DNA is TGTGCCAGCAGCCCGTCTCGAGCGGGGGGTTACACAGATACGCAGTATTTT.